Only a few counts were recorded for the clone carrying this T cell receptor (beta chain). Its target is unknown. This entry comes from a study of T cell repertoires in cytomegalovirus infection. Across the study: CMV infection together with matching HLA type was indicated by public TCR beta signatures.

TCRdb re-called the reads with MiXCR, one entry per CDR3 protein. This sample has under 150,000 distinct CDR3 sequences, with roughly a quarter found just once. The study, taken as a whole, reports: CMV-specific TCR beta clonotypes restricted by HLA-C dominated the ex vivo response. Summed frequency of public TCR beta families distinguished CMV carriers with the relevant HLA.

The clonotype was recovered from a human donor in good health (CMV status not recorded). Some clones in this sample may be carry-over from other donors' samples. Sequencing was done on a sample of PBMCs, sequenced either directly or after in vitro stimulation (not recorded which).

CDR3 region: CASSQGQGVSYNEQFF. CDR3 nucleotide sequence: TGCGCCAGCAGCCAAGGTCAGGGGGTCTCCTACAATGAGCAGTTCTTC. The chain joins TRBV4-3 to TRBJ2-1, with 7 nucleotides matching TRBD1. The CDR3 sequence is 16 residues long. Germline trimming cut 1 base from V and 0 bases from J; bases unmatched to any gene: 3. Germline V gene data show CDR1 as LGHNA and CDR2 as YSLEER.